This T cell receptor (beta chain) was captured in a study of blood T cells in healthy people across ages. On the study more broadly: Per every two T cells, about one barcoded beta molecule was captured by template switching.

The germline CDR1 and CDR2 sequences are LGHNA and YNFKEQ. CDR3 size: 16 residues. Trimming stripped 2 bases from V and 1 base from J, with 9 bases between. Alongside a J-beta primer mix, a sample-barcoded 5' primer served in a second PCR lasting about 7 to 12 cycles. Unique molecular identifiers of 12 random nucleotides labeled each cDNA. TCRdb re-called the 5' RACE reads with MiXCR, one entry per CDR3 protein. The table lists a few hundred thousand distinct CDR3 sequences, 27% of them singletons, with around 18% in the top ten. No fewer than 6 million PBMCs went into each sample. Study findings and constraints: Long-lived and aged donors differed, with more naive CD4+ cells and higher diversity in the long-lived.

Regarding this clonotype: Its matching antigen is unknown.

This chain joins TRBV4-2 and TRBJ1-6, with D tentatively TRBD1 (5 bases). Sequencing was performed on blood. This TCR was sampled from a woman aged 70 to 79 in good health. CDR3 DNA sequence: TGTGCCAGCAGCCAACCCAGGGTATCCTATAATTCACCCCTCCACTTT. It encodes CASSQPRVSYNSPLHF.